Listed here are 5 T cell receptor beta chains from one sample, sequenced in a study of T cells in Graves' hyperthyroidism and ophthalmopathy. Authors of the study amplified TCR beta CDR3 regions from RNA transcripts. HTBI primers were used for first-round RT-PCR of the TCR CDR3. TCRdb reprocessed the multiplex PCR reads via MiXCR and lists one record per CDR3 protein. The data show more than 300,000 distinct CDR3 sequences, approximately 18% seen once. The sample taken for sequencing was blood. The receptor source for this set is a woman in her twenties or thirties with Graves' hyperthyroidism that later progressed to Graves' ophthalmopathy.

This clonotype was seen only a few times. CDR3 sequence reads: CASSLHGQGPPPPFIYEQYF. DNA of the CDR3: TGTGCCAGCAGCTTGCACGGACAGGGTCCCCCACCCCCTTTCATCTACGAGCAGTACTTC. The chain combines TRBV11-1 with TRBJ2-7; 8 bases are shared with TRBD1. Germline CDR1 reads SGHAT; CDR2 reads FQDESV (reference sequence). J was trimmed by 3 bases and V by 3 bases; bases with no gene match: 22. CDR3 length: 20 amino acids.

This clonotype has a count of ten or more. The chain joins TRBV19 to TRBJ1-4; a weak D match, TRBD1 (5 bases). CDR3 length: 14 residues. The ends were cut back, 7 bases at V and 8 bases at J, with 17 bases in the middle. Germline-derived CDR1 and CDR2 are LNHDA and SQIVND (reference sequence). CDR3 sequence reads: CASTSDKGNEKLFF. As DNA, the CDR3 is TGTGCCAGTACCTCGGACAAAGGGAACGAAAAACTGTTTTTT. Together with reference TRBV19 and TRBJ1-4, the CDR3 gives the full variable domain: DGGITQSPKYLFRKEGQNVTLSCEQNLNHDAMYWYRQDPGQGLRLIYYSQIVNDFQKGDIAEGYSVSREKKESFPLTVTSAQKNPTAFYLCASTSDKGNEKLFFGSGTQLSVL.

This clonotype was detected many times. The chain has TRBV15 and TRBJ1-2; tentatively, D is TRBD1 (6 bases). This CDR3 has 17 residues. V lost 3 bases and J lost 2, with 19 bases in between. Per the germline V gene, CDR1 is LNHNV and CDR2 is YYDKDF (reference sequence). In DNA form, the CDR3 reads TGTGCCACCAGCAGGGAGGGTGGACAGCGATTAAACTATGGCTACACCTTC. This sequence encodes CATSREGGQRLNYGYTF.

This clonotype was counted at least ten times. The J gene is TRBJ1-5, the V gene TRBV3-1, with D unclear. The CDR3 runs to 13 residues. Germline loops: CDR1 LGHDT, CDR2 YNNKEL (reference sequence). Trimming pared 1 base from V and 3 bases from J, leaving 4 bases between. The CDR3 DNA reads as TGTGCCAGCAGCCAAGGGGACAATCAGCCCCAGCATTTT. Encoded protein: CASSQGDNQPQHF. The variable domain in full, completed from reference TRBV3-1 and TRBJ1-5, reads DTAVSQTPKYLVTQMGNDKSIKCEQNLGHDTMYWYKQDSKKFLKIMFSYNNKELIINETVPNRFSPKSPDKAHLNLHINSLELGDSAVYFCASSQGDNQPQHFGDGTRLSIL.

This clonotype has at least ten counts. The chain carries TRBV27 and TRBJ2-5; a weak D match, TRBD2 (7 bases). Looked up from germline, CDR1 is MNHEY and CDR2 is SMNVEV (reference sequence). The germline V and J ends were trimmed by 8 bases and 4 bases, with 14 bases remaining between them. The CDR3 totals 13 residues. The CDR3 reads CASPLRGGETQYF. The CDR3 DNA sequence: TGTGCCAGCCCTTTAAGGGGGGGAGAGACCCAGTACTTC.